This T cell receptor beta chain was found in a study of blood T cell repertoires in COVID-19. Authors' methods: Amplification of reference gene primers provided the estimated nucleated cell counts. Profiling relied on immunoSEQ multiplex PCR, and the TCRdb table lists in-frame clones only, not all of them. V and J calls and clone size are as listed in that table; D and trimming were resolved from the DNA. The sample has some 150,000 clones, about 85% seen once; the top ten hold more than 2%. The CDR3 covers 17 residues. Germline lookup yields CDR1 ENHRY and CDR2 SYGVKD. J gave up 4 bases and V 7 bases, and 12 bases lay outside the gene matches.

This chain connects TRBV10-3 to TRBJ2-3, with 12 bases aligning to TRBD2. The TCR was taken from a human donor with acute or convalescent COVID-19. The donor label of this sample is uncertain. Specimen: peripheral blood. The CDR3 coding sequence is TGTGCCATCATGGGGGCTAGCGGGAGGGCCGGGTCAGATACGCAGTATTTT. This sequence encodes CAIMGASGRAGSDTQYF.